Here is one TCR beta chain with its context. These data come from a study of blood T cell repertoires in COVID-19. The overall study: The samples span acute and convalescent COVID-19 from the United States, Italy and Spain. T cells, B-cell-depleted T cells, or PBMCs supplied cDNA or gDNA.

Authors' methods: Nucleated cell number was recorded as an estimate derived from reference gene primer amplification. Assay: immunoSEQ multiplex PCR; the TCRdb copy retains only in-frame clones and omits some. V, J and clone size reflect that table, while D and trimming were determined from the DNA. The table has roughly 230,000 clones, 90% seen once. This CDR3 region has 12 residues. Germline-derived CDR1 and CDR2 are SGHNT and YYREEE (reference sequence). V was pared by 4 bases and J by 8 bases, with 12 bases between. The chain joins TRBV5-4 to TRBJ1-2; a possible D gene is TRBD1 (6 bases). The specimen was peripheral blood. This clonotype was obtained from a woman aged 55-70 years with COVID-19, enrolled during active disease. This CDR3 is CASSGQRLGYTF. CDR3 sequence (DNA): TGTGCCAGCAGCGGACAGCGGTTAGGCTACACCTTC.